This TCR beta chain was observed in a study of T cell repertoires in cytomegalovirus infection. Overall study results and limits: People with CMV and the relevant HLA were identified by cumulative public TCR beta family frequency.

Germline V lookup: CDR1 MGHRA, CDR2 YSYEKL. The CDR3 spans 17 residues. V lost 0 bases and J lost 2, with 11 bases in between. With respect to this clonotype: Its antigen is not identified.

TCRdb reanalysed the reads using MiXCR and keeps one entry per CDR3 protein. The sample has approximately 220,000 distinct CDR3 sequences; about 38% are singletons. The V call is TRBV4-1, the J call TRBJ2-6, with D perhaps matching TRBD1 (6 bases). The receptor was derived from a human donor in good health (CMV status not recorded). Some clones in this sample may be carry-over from other donors' samples. Sequenced material: CD8+ T cells from cultured PBMCs, taken from culture after CMV antigen stimulation. CDR3 sequence: CASSQDRRGTGANVLTF. The CDR3 DNA reads TGCGCCAGCAGCCAAGATCGCAGGGGAACTGGGGCCAACGTCCTGACTTTC.